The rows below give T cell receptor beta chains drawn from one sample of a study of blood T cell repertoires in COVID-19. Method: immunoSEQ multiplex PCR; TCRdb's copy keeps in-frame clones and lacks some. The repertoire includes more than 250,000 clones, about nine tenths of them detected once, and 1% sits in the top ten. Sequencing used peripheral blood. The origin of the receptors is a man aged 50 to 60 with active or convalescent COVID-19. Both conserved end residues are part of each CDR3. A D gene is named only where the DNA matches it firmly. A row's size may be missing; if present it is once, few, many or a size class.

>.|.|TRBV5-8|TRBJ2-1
TGTGCCAGCAGCTTGATCGGGCCAGCAGGGATGTACAATGAGCAGTTCTTC
CASSLIGPAGMYNEQFF
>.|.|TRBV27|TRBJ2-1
TGTGCCAGCAGGTCCCAGGTTGAGCAGTTCTTC
CASRSQVEQFF
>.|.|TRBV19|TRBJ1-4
TGTGCCAGTAGTATTGGGGGGAGCTTCAATGAAAAACTGTTTTTT
CASSIGGSFNEKLFF
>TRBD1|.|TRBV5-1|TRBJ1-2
TGCGCCAGCAGCTTGTGGGGACAGGGGGCCTCGGCGAACTATGGCTACACCTTC
CASSLWGQGASANYGYTF
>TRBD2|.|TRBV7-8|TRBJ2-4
TGTGCCAGCAGCCTAGCGGCCCAAAACATTCAGTACTTC
CASSLAAQNIQYF
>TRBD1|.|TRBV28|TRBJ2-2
TGTGCCAGCAGTTCGGGACAGTTCACCGGGGAGCTGTTTTTT
CASSSGQFTGELFF
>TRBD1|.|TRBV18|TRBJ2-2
TGTGCCAGCTCACCACCGGACGCAGGGGGATCCACCGGGGAGCTGTTTTTT
CASSPPDAGGSTGELFF
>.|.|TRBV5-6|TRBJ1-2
TGTGCCAGCAGCCAGGACAGACATAACTATGGCTACACCTTC
CASSQDRHNYGYTF
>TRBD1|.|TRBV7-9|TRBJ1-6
TGTGCCAGCAGCACAGGGGTCTCACCCCTCCACTTT
CASSTGVSPLHF
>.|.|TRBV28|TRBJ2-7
TGTGCCAGCAGTTTAGCTGGGCCCTACGAGCAGTACTTC
CASSLAGPYEQYF
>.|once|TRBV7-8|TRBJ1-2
TGTGCCAGCAGCTTAGGCCAGGGTAGGAGCTACACCTTC
CASSLGQGRSYTF
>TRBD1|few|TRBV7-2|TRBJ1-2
TGTGCCAGTACGGGACAGGGGTCGTTATATGGCTACACCTTC
CASTGQGSLYGYTF
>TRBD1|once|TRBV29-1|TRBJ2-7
TGCAGCGCAACGGGACAGCCACGCTGGTTTTCTGTTCGTGGTAGTATCTACGAGCAGTACTTC
CSATGQPRWFSVRGSIYEQYF
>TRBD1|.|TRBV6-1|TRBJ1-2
TGTGCCAGCAGTGACACCGACAGGGAATACTATGGCTACACCTTC
CASSDTDREYYGYTF
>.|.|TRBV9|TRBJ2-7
TGTGCCAGCAGCGGTTCTGGGGAGGTCAACGAGCAGTACTTC
CASSGSGEVNEQYF
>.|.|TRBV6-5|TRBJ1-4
TGTGCCAGCAGCCTTGCGGGGGCCGGTAATGAAAAACTGTTTTTT
CASSLAGAGNEKLFF
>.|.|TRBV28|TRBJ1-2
TGTGCCAGCAGCCTCGGGCAGGGGTATGGCTACACCTTC
CASSLGQGYGYTF
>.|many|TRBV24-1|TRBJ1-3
TGTGCCACCAGTGATTCTGGCCCCTCTGGAAACACCATATATTTT
CATSDSGPSGNTIYF
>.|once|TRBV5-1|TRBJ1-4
TGCGCCAGCAGACAGGGAAGTAATGAAAAACTGTTTTTT
CASRQGSNEKLFF
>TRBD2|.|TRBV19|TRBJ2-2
TGTGCCAGTAACTCTTTGAGCGGGAGGGGCGCCGGGGAGCTGTTTTTT
CASNSLSGRGAGELFF
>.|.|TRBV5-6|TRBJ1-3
TGTGCCAGCAACTATGGAAACACCATATATTTT
CASNYGNTIYF
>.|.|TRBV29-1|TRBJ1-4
TGCAGCGCGAAACTCAGGGGCTACATTGACGAAAAACTGTTTTTT
CSAKLRGYIDEKLFF
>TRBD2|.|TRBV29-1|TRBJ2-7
TGCAGCGTTGGCCGGGGGGACTACGAGCAGTACTTC
CSVGRGDYEQYF
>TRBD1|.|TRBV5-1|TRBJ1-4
TGCGCCAGCAGCTTGGCTGGGGACAGCCGTGGGGTGGAACTGTTTTTT
CASSLAGDSRGVELFF
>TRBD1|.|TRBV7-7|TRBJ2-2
TGTGCCAGCAGCTTAGTGCAGGGGGCCGGCGGGGAGCTGTTTTTT
CASSLVQGAGGELFF
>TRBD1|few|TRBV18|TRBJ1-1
TGTGCCAGCTCACAGTTACAGGGGGAGAACACTGAAGCTTTCTTT
CASSQLQGENTEAFF
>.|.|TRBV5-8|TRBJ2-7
TGTGCCAGCAGCTTACATTACGAGCAGTACTTC
CASSLHYEQYF
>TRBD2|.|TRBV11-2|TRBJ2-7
TGTGCCAGCAGCGCGACTAGCGGCTCCTACGAGCAGTACTTC
CASSATSGSYEQYF
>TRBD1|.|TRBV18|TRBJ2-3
TGTGCCAGCTCGCCCACAGGGGGGCGGGAGCAGTATTTT
CASSPTGGREQYF
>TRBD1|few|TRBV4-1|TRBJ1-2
TGCGCCAGCAGCCAAGAATCACAGGGGGTAAGAGGCTACACCTTC
CASSQESQGVRGYTF
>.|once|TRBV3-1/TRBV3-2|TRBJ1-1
TGTGCCAGCAGCCAAGATTCGGGACATAAAGCTTTCTTT
CASSQDSGHKAFF
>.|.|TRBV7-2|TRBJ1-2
TGTGCCAGCAGCTTAGGTAACTCCTATGGCTACACCTTC
CASSLGNSYGYTF
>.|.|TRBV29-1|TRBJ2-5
TGCAGCGCCTCGATTGGGGGGACAGAGACCCAGTACTTC
CSASIGGTETQYF
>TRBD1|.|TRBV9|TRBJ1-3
TGTGCCAGCAGCTTACTTGGGACAGATTTCTCTGGAAACACCATATATTTT
CASSLLGTDFSGNTIYF
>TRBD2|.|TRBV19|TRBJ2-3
TGTGCCAGTTCCAATCCTTCGGGGGGTGGCACAGATACGCAGTATTTT
CASSNPSGGGTDTQYF
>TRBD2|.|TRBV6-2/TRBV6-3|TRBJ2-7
TGTGCCAGCAGTTTCGGGACTAGCGACTACTACGAGCAGTACTTC
CASSFGTSDYYEQYF
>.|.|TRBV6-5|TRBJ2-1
TGTGCCAGCAGTTACGGGAGTCACAATGAGCAGTTCTTC
CASSYGSHNEQFF
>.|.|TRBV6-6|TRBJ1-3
TGTGCCAGCAGATTAATCTCTGGAAACACCATATATTTT
CASRLISGNTIYF
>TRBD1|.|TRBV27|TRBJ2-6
TGTGCCAGCAGTCGTGTTCCCAGGACAGGGGCGCTTCTGGAGGCCAACGTCCTGACTTTC
CASSRVPRTGALLEANVLTF
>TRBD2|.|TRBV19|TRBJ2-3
TGTGCCAGTTCTGGGACTATCCTCACAGATACGCAGTATTTT
CASSGTILTDTQYF
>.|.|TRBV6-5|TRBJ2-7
TGTGCCAGCAGTTATCAGACAGGGAGGTCCCTACAGCAGTACTTC
CASSYQTGRSLQQYF